This TCR beta chain appears in the sequencing data of a study of blood T cell repertoires in COVID-19. Overall study: Samples representing acute and convalescent COVID-19 were sourced from the United States, Italy and Spain. In each case, the material was cDNA or gDNA derived from T cells, B-cell-depleted T cells, or PBMCs.

V gave up 6 bases and J gave up 7 bases, with 15 bases separating them. The V gene's germline CDR1 is SGHTA and CDR2 FQGNSA. CDR3 length equals 14 residues. Source study methods: Nucleated cell counts were estimated from reference gene primer amplification. Sequencing used immunoSEQ multiplex PCR; TCRdb keeps in-frame clones, though not all of them. V, J and clone size derive from that table, while D and trimming were established from the DNA sequence. This table has about 82,000 clones, under 90% appearing once. This clone was seen more than once but under ten times. The sequence derives from a middle-aged woman with active or convalescent COVID-19. The rearrangement uses TRBV7-2 and TRBJ2-2; D not resolved. Sequenced material: peripheral blood. The DNA for the CDR3 is TGTGCCAGCAGTTCTGGGCCTTCGAGCGGGGAGCTGTTTTTT. Its translation: CASSSGPSSGELFF.